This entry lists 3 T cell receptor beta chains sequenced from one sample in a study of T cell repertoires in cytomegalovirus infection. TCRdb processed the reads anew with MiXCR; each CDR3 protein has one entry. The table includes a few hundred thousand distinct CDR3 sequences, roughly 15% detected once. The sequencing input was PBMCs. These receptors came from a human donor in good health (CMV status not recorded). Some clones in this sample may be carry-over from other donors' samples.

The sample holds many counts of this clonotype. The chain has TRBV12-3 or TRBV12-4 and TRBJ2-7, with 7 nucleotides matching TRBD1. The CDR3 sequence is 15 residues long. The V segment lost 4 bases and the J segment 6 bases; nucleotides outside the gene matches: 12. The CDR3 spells CASSSVPRNRGEQYF. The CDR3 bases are TGTGCCAGCAGTTCGGTTCCCCGAAACAGGGGCGAGCAGTACTTC.

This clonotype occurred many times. CDR3 region: CASSLGQAGNTGELFF. DNA of the CDR3: TGTGCCAGCAGCTTAGGCCAGGCAGGGAACACCGGGGAGCTGTTTTTT. The rearrangement uses TRBV11-2 and TRBJ2-2; D not certain. The CDR3 covers 16 residues. Germline V gene sequence: CDR1 SGHAT, CDR2 FQNNGV. The V end lost 1 base, the J end lost 1 base, and 10 bases lay between the germline ends. Using reference TRBV11-2 and TRBJ2-2 for the parts outside the CDR3, the full variable domain is EAGVAQSPRYKIIEKRQSVAFWCNPISGHATLYWYQQILGQGPKLLIQFQNNGVVDDSQLPKDRFSAERLKGVDSTLKIQPAKLEDSAVYLCASSLGQAGNTGELFFGEGSRLTVL.

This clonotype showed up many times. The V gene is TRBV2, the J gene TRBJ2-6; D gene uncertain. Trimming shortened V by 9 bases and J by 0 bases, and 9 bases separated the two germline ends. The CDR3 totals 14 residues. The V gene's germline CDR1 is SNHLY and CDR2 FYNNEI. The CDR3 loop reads CASCMSSGANVLTF. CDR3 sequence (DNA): TGTGCCAGTTGCATGAGCTCTGGGGCCAACGTCCTGACTTTC.